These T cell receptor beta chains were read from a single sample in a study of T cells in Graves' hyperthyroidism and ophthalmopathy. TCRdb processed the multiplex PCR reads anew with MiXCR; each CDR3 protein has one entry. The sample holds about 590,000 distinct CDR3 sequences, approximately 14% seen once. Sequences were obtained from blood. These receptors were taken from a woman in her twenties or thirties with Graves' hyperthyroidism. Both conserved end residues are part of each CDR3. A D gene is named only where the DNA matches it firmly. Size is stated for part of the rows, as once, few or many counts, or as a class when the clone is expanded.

cdr3_aa: CASSLKREVYNEQFF; cdr3_nt: TGTGCCAGCAGCTTAAAACGGGAGGTATACAATGAGCAGTTCTTC; j_call: TRBJ2-1; v_call: TRBV7-8; d_call: TRBD2; clone_size: many
cdr3_aa: CASSLVRGQRNTEAFF; cdr3_nt: TGTGCCAGCAGTTTAGTGCGGGGGCAGAGGAACACTGAAGCTTTCTTT; j_call: TRBJ1-1; v_call: TRBV6-2/TRBV6-3; d_call: NA; clone_size: few
cdr3_aa: CASSLDSGVYEQYF; cdr3_nt: TGTGCCAGCAGCCTGGACTCTGGAGTCTACGAGCAGTACTTC; j_call: TRBJ2-7; v_call: TRBV7-2; d_call: NA; clone_size: many
cdr3_aa: CASGPGTSGYNEQFF; cdr3_nt: TGTGCCAGCGGTCCAGGGACTAGCGGCTACAATGAGCAGTTCTTC; j_call: TRBJ2-1; v_call: TRBV12-3/TRBV12-4; d_call: TRBD2; clone_size: NA
cdr3_aa: CASSPPDRGSNEQFF; cdr3_nt: TGTGCCAGCTCCCCGCCGGACAGGGGATCCAATGAGCAGTTCTTC; j_call: TRBJ2-1; v_call: TRBV6-1; d_call: TRBD1; clone_size: many
cdr3_aa: CARGQGTF; cdr3_nt: TGTGCCAGGGGACAGGGTACCTTC; j_call: TRBJ1-2; v_call: TRBV28; d_call: TRBD1; clone_size: NA
cdr3_aa: CASSEPSGFYGYTF; cdr3_nt: TGTGCCAGCAGTGAACCCTCAGGGTTCTATGGCTACACCTTC; j_call: TRBJ1-2; v_call: TRBV6-1; d_call: NA; clone_size: NA
cdr3_aa: CASSLRGAPRGYGYTF; cdr3_nt: TGTGCCAGCAGTTTAAGGGGGGCTCCAAGGGGCTATGGCTACACCTTC; j_call: TRBJ1-2; v_call: TRBV27; d_call: NA; clone_size: NA
cdr3_aa: CASSSDADSYEQYF; cdr3_nt: TGCGCCAGCAGCTCGGACGCGGACTCCTACGAGCAGTACTTC; j_call: TRBJ2-7; v_call: TRBV5-1; d_call: NA; clone_size: NA
cdr3_aa: CASSYSSMGGYTF; cdr3_nt: TGTGCCAGCAGTTACTCGAGTATGGGTGGCTACACCTTC; j_call: TRBJ1-2; v_call: TRBV6-5; d_call: NA; clone_size: many
cdr3_aa: CASSQARTGTGELFF; cdr3_nt: TGTGCCAGCAGCCAAGCCCGGACTGGGACCGGGGAGCTGTTTTTT; j_call: TRBJ2-2; v_call: TRBV3-1; d_call: NA; clone_size: many
cdr3_aa: CASSLGGSTGELFF; cdr3_nt: TGCGCCAGCAGCTTGGGGGGGTCCACCGGGGAGCTGTTTTTT; j_call: TRBJ2-2; v_call: TRBV5-1; d_call: NA; clone_size: few
cdr3_aa: CASSLALDTEAFF; cdr3_nt: TGTGCCAGCAGCTTAGCGCTAGACACTGAAGCTTTCTTT; j_call: TRBJ1-1; v_call: TRBV7-9; d_call: NA; clone_size: many
cdr3_aa: CASSHLGNTGELFF; cdr3_nt: TGTGCCAGCAGCCACCTCGGAAACACCGGGGAGCTGTTTTTT; j_call: TRBJ2-2; v_call: TRBV14; d_call: NA; clone_size: few
cdr3_aa: CASSFSRVYEQYF; cdr3_nt: TGTGCCAGCAGCTTCTCGCGGGTCTACGAGCAGTACTTC; j_call: TRBJ2-7; v_call: TRBV7-2; d_call: NA; clone_size: many
cdr3_aa: CASSPGTGGTGELFF; cdr3_nt: TGTGCCAGCAGCCCAGGGACAGGGGGCACCGGGGAGCTGTTTTTT; j_call: TRBJ2-2; v_call: TRBV9; d_call: TRBD1; clone_size: many
cdr3_aa: CASRKRGSGNTIYF; cdr3_nt: TGTGCCAGCAGGAAAAGGGGTTCCGGAAACACCATATATTTT; j_call: TRBJ1-3; v_call: TRBV6-5; d_call: NA; clone_size: many
cdr3_aa: CASSEVGGGLGYEQYF; cdr3_nt: TGTGCCAGCAGTGAAGTCGGTGGGGGCCTAGGCTACGAGCAGTACTTC; j_call: TRBJ2-7; v_call: TRBV2; d_call: NA; clone_size: NA
cdr3_aa: CASSVTGGRSPLHF; cdr3_nt: TGTGCCAGCAGTGTCACCGGGGGTCGTTCACCCCTCCACTTT; j_call: TRBJ1-6; v_call: TRBV2; d_call: NA; clone_size: few
cdr3_aa: CASSEWETSGSTDTQYF; cdr3_nt: TGTGCCAGCAGTGAATGGGAGACTAGCGGGAGCACAGATACGCAGTATTTT; j_call: TRBJ2-3; v_call: TRBV2; d_call: TRBD2; clone_size: many
cdr3_aa: CSVDFRAGNTIYF; cdr3_nt: TGCAGTGTTGATTTCAGGGCTGGAAACACCATATATTTT; j_call: TRBJ1-3; v_call: TRBV20-1; d_call: NA; clone_size: few
cdr3_aa: CASSFGSGTEQFF; cdr3_nt: TGTGCCAGCAGCTTCGGCAGCGGGACGGAGCAGTTCTTC; j_call: TRBJ2-1; v_call: TRBV7-3; d_call: TRBD2; clone_size: once
cdr3_aa: CASGHTGNGGNQPRHF; cdr3_nt: TGTGCCAGTGGTCATACAGGGAATGGAGGCAATCAGCCCCGGCATTTT; j_call: TRBJ1-5; v_call: TRBV6-1; d_call: NA; clone_size: NA
cdr3_aa: CASSQINSGNYEQYF; cdr3_nt: TGTGCCAGCAGCCAGATCAATAGCGGGAACTACGAGCAGTACTTC; j_call: TRBJ2-7; v_call: TRBV27; d_call: TRBD2; clone_size: many
cdr3_aa: CASTLGVTGSSYEQYF; cdr3_nt: TGTGCCAGCACCCTGGGGGTGACAGGGAGCTCCTACGAGCAGTACTTC; j_call: TRBJ2-7; v_call: TRBV28; d_call: TRBD1; clone_size: many
cdr3_aa: CASSRSGGVQETQYF; cdr3_nt: TGTGCCAGCAGCAGATCGGGAGGGGTGCAAGAGACCCAGTACTTC; j_call: TRBJ2-5; v_call: TRBV11-2; d_call: TRBD2; clone_size: many
cdr3_aa: CATSSELYRGQGTEAFF; cdr3_nt: TGTGCCACCAGCAGTGAGCTCTACAGGGGGCAAGGCACTGAAGCTTTCTTT; j_call: TRBJ1-1; v_call: TRBV15; d_call: TRBD1; clone_size: few
cdr3_aa: CASSLDQGSYNEQFF; cdr3_nt: TGCGCCAGCAGCTTGGATCAGGGATCCTACAATGAGCAGTTCTTC; j_call: TRBJ2-1; v_call: TRBV5-1; d_call: NA; clone_size: few
cdr3_aa: CASTSFGGNTEAFF; cdr3_nt: TGTGCCAGCACCTCTTTCGGGGGGAACACTGAAGCTTTCTTT; j_call: TRBJ1-1; v_call: TRBV28; d_call: NA; clone_size: NA
cdr3_aa: CASSFSSGLVLTIAKNIQYF; cdr3_nt: TGTGCCAGCAGTTTTTCATCGGGACTAGTCCTAACCATAGCCAAAAACATTCAGTACTTC; j_call: TRBJ2-4; v_call: TRBV6-2/TRBV6-3; d_call: TRBD2; clone_size: NA
cdr3_aa: CASSWDGYYQETQYF; cdr3_nt: TGCGCCAGCAGCTGGGACGGCTACTACCAAGAGACCCAGTACTTC; j_call: TRBJ2-5; v_call: TRBV5-1; d_call: NA; clone_size: NA
cdr3_aa: CAIRLAGVGEQYF; cdr3_nt: TGTGCCATCCGACTAGCGGGAGTCGGCGAGCAGTACTTC; j_call: TRBJ2-7; v_call: TRBV10-3; d_call: TRBD2; clone_size: many
cdr3_aa: CASSLALEWADEQFF; cdr3_nt: TGCGCCAGCAGCTTGGCGTTGGAGTGGGCGGATGAGCAGTTCTTC; j_call: TRBJ2-1; v_call: TRBV5-1; d_call: NA; clone_size: many
cdr3_aa: CASRPSDRGGTEAFF; cdr3_nt: TGCGCCAGCAGGCCTTCGGACAGGGGAGGTACTGAAGCTTTCTTT; j_call: TRBJ1-1; v_call: TRBV4-3; d_call: TRBD1; clone_size: few
cdr3_aa: CAWSGGLTTNQPQHF; cdr3_nt: TGTGCCTGGAGTGGCGGGTTAACAACAAATCAGCCCCAGCATTTT; j_call: TRBJ1-5; v_call: TRBV30; d_call: NA; clone_size: many
cdr3_aa: CASSLQLLNEQFF; cdr3_nt: TGTGCCAGCAGCCTACAGTTACTCAATGAGCAGTTCTTC; j_call: TRBJ2-1; v_call: TRBV12-3/TRBV12-4; d_call: NA; clone_size: NA
cdr3_aa: CASSLGTSGRPEQYF; cdr3_nt: TGTGCCAGCAGCCTCGGGACTAGCGGGAGGCCCGAGCAGTACTTC; j_call: TRBJ2-7; v_call: TRBV3-1; d_call: TRBD2; clone_size: many
cdr3_aa: CASSSRDRGSDTQYF; cdr3_nt: TGTGCCAGCAGCTCCCGGGACAGGGGGTCGGATACGCAGTATTTT; j_call: TRBJ2-3; v_call: TRBV13; d_call: TRBD1; clone_size: many
cdr3_aa: CASSLPDREMRETQYF; cdr3_nt: TGTGCCAGCAGCTTACCCGACAGGGAGATGAGAGAGACCCAGTACTTC; j_call: TRBJ2-5; v_call: TRBV11-2; d_call: TRBD1; clone_size: many
cdr3_aa: CASKSYRGSTEAFF; cdr3_nt: TGTGCCAGTAAATCTTACAGGGGTTCGACTGAAGCTTTCTTT; j_call: TRBJ1-1; v_call: TRBV19; d_call: TRBD1; clone_size: NA
cdr3_aa: CASRLAGPRKEQYF; cdr3_nt: TGCGCCAGCAGACTAGCGGGGCCCCGTAAAGAGCAGTACTTC; j_call: TRBJ2-7; v_call: TRBV10-2; d_call: TRBD2; clone_size: NA
cdr3_aa: CASSVDWLRDDWATGELFF; cdr3_nt: TGTGCCAGCAGCGTAGACTGGTTGCGGGACGATTGGGCCACCGGGGAGCTGTTTTTT; j_call: TRBJ2-2; v_call: TRBV9; d_call: NA; clone_size: NA
cdr3_aa: CASSLRDRGHSYEQYF; cdr3_nt: TGTGCCAGCAGCCTCCGGGACAGGGGGCACTCCTACGAGCAGTACTTC; j_call: TRBJ2-7; v_call: TRBV5-5; d_call: TRBD1; clone_size: few
cdr3_aa: CASRDTAGSRNEQFF; cdr3_nt: TGTGCCAGCAGAGACACGGCGGGGTCTCGTAATGAGCAGTTCTTC; j_call: TRBJ2-1; v_call: TRBV28; d_call: NA; clone_size: few
cdr3_aa: CASSSNLFAPGPRKLFF; cdr3_nt: TGTGCCAGCAGCTCGAACCTCTTCGCCCCCGGCCCGAGGAAACTGTTTTTT; j_call: TRBJ1-4; v_call: TRBV7-9; d_call: NA; clone_size: NA
cdr3_aa: CASSLLSGGRGDTQYF; cdr3_nt: TGTGCCAGCAGCTTATTGAGTGGAGGGAGGGGGGATACGCAGTATTTT; j_call: TRBJ2-3; v_call: TRBV7-2; d_call: NA; clone_size: many
cdr3_aa: CASSHQGWLAGALSYNEQFF; cdr3_nt: TGTGCCAGTAGTCATCAGGGGTGGCTAGCGGGTGCCCTGTCCTACAATGAGCAGTTCTTC; j_call: TRBJ2-1; v_call: TRBV19; d_call: TRBD2; clone_size: few
cdr3_aa: CASSPGTSADTQYF; cdr3_nt: TGTGCCAGCAGTCCTGGGACTAGCGCAGATACGCAGTATTTT; j_call: TRBJ2-3; v_call: TRBV28; d_call: TRBD2; clone_size: NA
cdr3_aa: CASDRDRGHQPQHF; cdr3_nt: TGTGCCAGCGACCGGGACAGGGGACATCAGCCCCAGCATTTT; j_call: TRBJ1-5; v_call: TRBV19; d_call: TRBD1; clone_size: NA
cdr3_aa: CASSATGLDTEAFF; cdr3_nt: TGTGCCAGCAGCGCGACAGGGCTGGACACTGAAGCTTTCTTT; j_call: TRBJ1-1; v_call: TRBV7-3; d_call: TRBD1; clone_size: many
cdr3_aa: CATSTGPRETQYF; cdr3_nt: TGTGCCACCAGCACGGGCCCGAGGGAGACCCAGTACTTC; j_call: TRBJ2-5; v_call: TRBV15; d_call: NA; clone_size: NA
cdr3_aa: CASSELRTSVYNEQFF; cdr3_nt: TGTGCCAGCAGTGAACTTAGGACTAGCGTCTACAATGAGCAGTTCTTC; j_call: TRBJ2-1; v_call: TRBV6-1; d_call: TRBD2; clone_size: many
cdr3_aa: CASSLDRGGLHGYTF; cdr3_nt: TGTGCCAGCAGCTTGGATCGAGGGGGGCTACATGGCTACACCTTC; j_call: TRBJ1-2; v_call: TRBV5-6; d_call: NA; clone_size: NA
cdr3_aa: CASSRDRWTNTEAFF; cdr3_nt: TGTGCCAGCAGTAGGGACAGGTGGACGAACACTGAAGCTTTCTTT; j_call: TRBJ1-1; v_call: TRBV6-1; d_call: TRBD1; clone_size: many
cdr3_aa: CATSDSTSWGYTF; cdr3_nt: TGTGCCACCAGTGATAGTACCTCCTGGGGCTACACCTTC; j_call: TRBJ1-2; v_call: TRBV24-1; d_call: NA; clone_size: few